The clone carrying this TCR beta chain came up once. The antigen is not known. This sample was taken from a study of cytomegalovirus exposure and HLA in healthy donors. General study results and limits: Excluded: some indistinguishable V segments such as TRBV6-2 and TRBV6-3. Using a false discovery rate of 0.05, a later analysis showed that 16,951 TCR beta sequences were associated with HLA alleles. Reports state that TCR beta sequences accurately predicted most subjects' HLA-A and HLA-B alleles. Cytomegalovirus-associated TCR beta chains were listed, numbering around 150.

The PCR employed 60 Vbeta primers together with 13 Jbeta primers. Profiled with immunoSEQ multiplex PCR; TCRdb holds only in-frame clones, not every one. The data show about 130,000 clones, 65% to 75% seen once. Looked up from germline, CDR1 is SGDLS and CDR2 is YYNGEE. V was clipped by 3 bases and J by 8 bases, with 8 bases between them. The CDR3 contains 11 residues. V is TRBV9 and J is TRBJ1-2; D gene unclear. The clonotype was recovered from a man aged 40-55 years in good health and CMV-seropositive. The sample consisted of PBMCs. DNA for the CDR3: TGTGCCAGCAGCGGCCGCGGCGGCTACACCTTC. Protein: CASSGRGGYTF.